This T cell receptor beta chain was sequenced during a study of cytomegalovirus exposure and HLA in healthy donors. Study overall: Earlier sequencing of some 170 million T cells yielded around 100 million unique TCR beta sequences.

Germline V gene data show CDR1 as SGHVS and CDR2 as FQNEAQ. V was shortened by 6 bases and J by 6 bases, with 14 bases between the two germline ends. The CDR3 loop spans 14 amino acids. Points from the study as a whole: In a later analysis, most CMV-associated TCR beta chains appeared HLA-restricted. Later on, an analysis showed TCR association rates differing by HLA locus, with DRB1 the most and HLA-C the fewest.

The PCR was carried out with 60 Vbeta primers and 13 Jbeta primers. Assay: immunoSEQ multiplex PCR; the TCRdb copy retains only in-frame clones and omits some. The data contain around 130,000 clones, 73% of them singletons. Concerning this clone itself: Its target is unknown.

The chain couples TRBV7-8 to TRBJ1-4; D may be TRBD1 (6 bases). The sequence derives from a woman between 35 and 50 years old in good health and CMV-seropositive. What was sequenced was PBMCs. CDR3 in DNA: TGTGCCAGCAGAACACAGGGAAACCATGAAAAACTGTTTTTT. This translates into CASRTQGNHEKLFF. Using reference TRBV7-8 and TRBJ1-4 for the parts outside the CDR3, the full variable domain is GAGVSQSPRYKVAKRGQDVALRCDPISGHVSLFWYQQALGQGPEFLTYFQNEAQLDKSGLPSDRFFAERPEGSVSTLKIQRTQQEDSAVYLCASRTQGNHEKLFFGSGTQLSVL.